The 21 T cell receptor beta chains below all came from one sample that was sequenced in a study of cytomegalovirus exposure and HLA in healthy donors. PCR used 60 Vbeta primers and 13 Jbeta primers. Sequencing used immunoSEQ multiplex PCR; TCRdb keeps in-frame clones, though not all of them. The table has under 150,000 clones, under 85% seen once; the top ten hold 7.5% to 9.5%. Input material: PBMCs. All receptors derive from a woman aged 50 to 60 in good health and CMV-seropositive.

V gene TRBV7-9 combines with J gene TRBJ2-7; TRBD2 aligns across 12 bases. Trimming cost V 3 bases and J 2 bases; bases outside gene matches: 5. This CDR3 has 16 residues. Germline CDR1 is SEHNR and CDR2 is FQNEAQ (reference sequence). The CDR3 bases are TGTGCCAGCAGCTTCCCTAGCGGGGGGGCCGCCTACGAGCAGTACTTC. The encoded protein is CASSFPSGGAAYEQYF.

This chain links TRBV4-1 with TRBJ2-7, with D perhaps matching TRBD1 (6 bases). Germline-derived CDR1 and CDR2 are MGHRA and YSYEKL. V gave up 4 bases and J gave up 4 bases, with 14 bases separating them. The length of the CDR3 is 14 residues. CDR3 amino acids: CASSPLQGSYEQYF. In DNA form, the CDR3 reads TGCGCCAGCAGCCCCTTACAGGGTTCATACGAGCAGTACTTC.

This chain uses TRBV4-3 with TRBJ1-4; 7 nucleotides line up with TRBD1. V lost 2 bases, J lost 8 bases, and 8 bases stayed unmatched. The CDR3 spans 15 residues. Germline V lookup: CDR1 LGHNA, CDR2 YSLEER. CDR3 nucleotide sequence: TGCGCCAGCAGCCAATCCAGGTCAGGGGGAGAAAAACTGTTTTTT. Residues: CASSQSRSGGEKLFF.

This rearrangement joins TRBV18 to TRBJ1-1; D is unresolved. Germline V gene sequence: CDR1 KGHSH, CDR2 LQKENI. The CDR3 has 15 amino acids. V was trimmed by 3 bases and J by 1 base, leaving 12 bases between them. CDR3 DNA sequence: TGTGCCAGCTCACCCCAGGAGGTTCCGAACACTGAAGCTTTCTTT. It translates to CASSPQEVPNTEAFF. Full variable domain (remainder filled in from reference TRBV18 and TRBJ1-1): NAGVMQNPRHLVRRRGQEARLRCSPMKGHSHVYWYRQLPEEGLKFMVYLQKENIIDESGMPKERFSAEFPKEGPSILRIQQVVRGDSAAYFCASSPQEVPNTEAFFGQGTRLTVV.

The CDR3 sequence is CASSPYQETQYF. In nucleotides, the CDR3 is TGTGCCAGCAGTCCGTACCAAGAGACCCAGTACTTC. The chain combines TRBV7-6 with TRBJ2-5; D gene ambiguous. Trimming shortened V by 6 bases and J by 0 bases, and 5 bases separated the two germline ends. The CDR3 extends over 12 amino acids. Looked up from germline, CDR1 is SGHVS and CDR2 is FNYEAQ.

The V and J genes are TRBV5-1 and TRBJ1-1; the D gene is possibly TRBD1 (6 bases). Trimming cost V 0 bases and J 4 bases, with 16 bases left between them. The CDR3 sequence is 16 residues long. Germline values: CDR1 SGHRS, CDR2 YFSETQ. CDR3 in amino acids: CASSLGGRGASTEAFF. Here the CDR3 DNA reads TGCGCCAGCAGCTTGGGGGGGCGGGGGGCGAGCACTGAAGCTTTCTTT.

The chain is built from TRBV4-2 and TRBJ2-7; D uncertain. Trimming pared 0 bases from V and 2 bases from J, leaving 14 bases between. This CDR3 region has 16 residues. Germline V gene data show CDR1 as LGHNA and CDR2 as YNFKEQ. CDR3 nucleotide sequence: TGTGCCAGCAGCCAAGAACAGACGAATGCCGCCTACGAGCAGTACTTC. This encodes CASSQEQTNAAYEQYF.

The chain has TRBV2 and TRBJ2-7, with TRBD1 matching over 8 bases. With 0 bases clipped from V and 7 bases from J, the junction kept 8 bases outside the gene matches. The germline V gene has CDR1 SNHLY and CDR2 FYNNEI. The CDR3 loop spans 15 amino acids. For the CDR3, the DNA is TGTGCCAGCAGTGAAGCCCCGGGACAGGCCCGAGAGCAGTACTTC. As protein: CASSEAPGQAREQYF.

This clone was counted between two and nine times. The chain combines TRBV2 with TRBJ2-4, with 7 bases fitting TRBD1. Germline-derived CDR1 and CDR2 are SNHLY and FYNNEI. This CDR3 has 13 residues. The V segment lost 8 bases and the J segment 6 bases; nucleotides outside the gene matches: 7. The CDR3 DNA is TGTGCCAGCGGGATGGCAGGGGGAAACATTCAGTACTTC. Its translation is CASGMAGGNIQYF.

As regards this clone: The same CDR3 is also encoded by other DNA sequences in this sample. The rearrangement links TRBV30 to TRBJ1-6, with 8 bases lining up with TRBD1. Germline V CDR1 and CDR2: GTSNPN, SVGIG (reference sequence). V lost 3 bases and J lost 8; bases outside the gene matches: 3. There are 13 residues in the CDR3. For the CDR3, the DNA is TGTGCCTGGAGCCTGACAGGGGATTCACCCCTCCACTTT. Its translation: CAWSLTGDSPLHF.

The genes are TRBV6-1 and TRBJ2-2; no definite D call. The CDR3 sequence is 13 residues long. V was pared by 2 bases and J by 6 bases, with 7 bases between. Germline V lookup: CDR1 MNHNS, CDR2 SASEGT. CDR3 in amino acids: CASSEYEAGELFF. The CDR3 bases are TGTGCCAGCAGTGAATATGAGGCCGGGGAGCTGTTTTTT.

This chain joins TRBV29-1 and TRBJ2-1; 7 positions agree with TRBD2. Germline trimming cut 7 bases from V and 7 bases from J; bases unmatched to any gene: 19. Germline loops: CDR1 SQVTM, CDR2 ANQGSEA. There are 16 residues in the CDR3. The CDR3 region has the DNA TGCAGCGCCATAAGTCGGATTGCGGGAGCAAATAATGAGCAGTTCTTC. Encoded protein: CSAISRIAGANNEQFF.

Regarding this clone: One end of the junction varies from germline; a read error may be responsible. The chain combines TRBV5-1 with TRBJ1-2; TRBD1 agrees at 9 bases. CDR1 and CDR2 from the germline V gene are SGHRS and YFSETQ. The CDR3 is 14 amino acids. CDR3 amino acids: CASSLRDRVNGYPF. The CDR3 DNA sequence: TGCGCCAGCAGCTTGAGGGACAGGGTAAATGGCTACCCCTTC.

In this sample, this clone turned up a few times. The CDR3 here is CASSQDPGTNYGYTF. The CDR3 region has the DNA TGCGCCAGCAGCCAAGATCCGGGTACGAACTATGGCTACACCTTC. The genes are TRBV4-3 and TRBJ1-2, with D uncertain. CDR1 is LGHNA and CDR2 is YSLEER in the germline V gene. The CDR3 runs to 15 residues. Trimming took 0 bases from V and 2 from J, leaving 10 bases between them.

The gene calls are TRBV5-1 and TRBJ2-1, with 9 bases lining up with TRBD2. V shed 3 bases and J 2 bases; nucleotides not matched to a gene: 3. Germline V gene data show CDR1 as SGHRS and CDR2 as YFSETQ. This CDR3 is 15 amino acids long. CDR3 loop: CASSSSGATYNEQFF. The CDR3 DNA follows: TGCGCCAGCAGCTCTAGCGGGGCAACCTACAATGAGCAGTTCTTC.

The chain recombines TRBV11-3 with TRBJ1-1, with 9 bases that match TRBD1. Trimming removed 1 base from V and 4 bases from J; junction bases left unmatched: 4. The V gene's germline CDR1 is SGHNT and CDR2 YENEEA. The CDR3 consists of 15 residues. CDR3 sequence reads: CASSLARTGATEAFF. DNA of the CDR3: TGTGCCAGCAGCTTAGCTAGGACAGGGGCCACTGAAGCTTTCTTT.

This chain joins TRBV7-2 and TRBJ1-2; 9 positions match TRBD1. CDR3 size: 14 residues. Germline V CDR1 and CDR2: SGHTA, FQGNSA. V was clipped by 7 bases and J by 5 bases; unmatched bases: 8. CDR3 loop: CASTWTGVHYGYTF. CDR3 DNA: TGTGCCAGCACCTGGACAGGGGTCCATTATGGCTACACCTTC.

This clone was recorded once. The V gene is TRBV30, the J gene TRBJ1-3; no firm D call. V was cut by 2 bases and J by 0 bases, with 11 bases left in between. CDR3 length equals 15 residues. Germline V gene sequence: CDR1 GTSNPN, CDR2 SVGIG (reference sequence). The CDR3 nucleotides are TGTGCCTGGAGTCCCCGTGCGGGCTCTGGAAACACCATATATTTT. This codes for CAWSPRAGSGNTIYF.

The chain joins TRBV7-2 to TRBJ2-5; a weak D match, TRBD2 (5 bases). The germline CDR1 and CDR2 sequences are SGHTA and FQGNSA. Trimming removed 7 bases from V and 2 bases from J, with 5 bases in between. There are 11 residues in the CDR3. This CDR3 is CASTGQETQYF. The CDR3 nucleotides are TGTGCCAGCACGGGGCAAGAGACCCAGTACTTC. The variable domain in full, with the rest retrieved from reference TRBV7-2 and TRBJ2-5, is GAGVSQSPSNKVTEKGKDVELRCDPISGHTALYWYRQSLGQGLEFLIYFQGNSAPDKSGLPSDRFSAERTGGSVSTLTIQRTQQEDSAVYLCASTGQETQYFGPGTRLLVL.

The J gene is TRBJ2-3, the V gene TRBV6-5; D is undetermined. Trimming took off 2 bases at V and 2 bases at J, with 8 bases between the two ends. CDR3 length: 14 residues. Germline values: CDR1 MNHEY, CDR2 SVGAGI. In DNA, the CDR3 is TGTGCCAGCAGTTACGGTCAGAACACAGATACGCAGTATTTT. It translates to CASSYGQNTDTQYF.

In DNA form, the CDR3 reads TGCGCCAGCAGCCTGGATCCAGGGGCCTACGAGCAGTACTTC. The encoded protein is CASSLDPGAYEQYF. The chain recombines TRBV4-1 with TRBJ2-7; the D gene is possibly TRBD1 (6 bases). V lost 4 bases, J lost 2 bases, and 12 bases lay in between. The CDR3 extends over 14 amino acids. Germline values: CDR1 MGHRA, CDR2 YSYEKL.